A selection of T cell receptor beta chains follows, all from one sample in a study of technical replicates of blood from a handful of donors. Measured with immunoSEQ multiplex PCR; TCRdb has only the in-frame clones, and not every one. The sample carries roughly 80,000 clones, around nine tenths recorded once. The specimen sequenced was T cells isolated from PBMCs. The receptors originated from a human donor in good health. Each CDR3 is given with its conserved first and last residue. The D gene is left open where the match is weak. Clone size is stated in some rows and not others, as once, few, many or a class when expanded.

>NA|TRBJ1-1|few|TRBV25-1
TGTGCCAGCAGTGATCGAGCTTTCTTT
CASSDRAFF
>NA|TRBJ2-7|once|TRBV5-1
TGCGCCAGCAGCTTGGCCGGGGGGCCCTACGAGCAGTACTTC
CASSLAGGPYEQYF
>NA|TRBJ1-4|NA|TRBV28
TGTGCCAGCGTGTCCGGAGGGGAAAAACTGTTTTTT
CASVSGGEKLFF
>NA|TRBJ1-4|NA|TRBV5-5
TGTGCCAGCAGCTTGGAGCCTGAAAAACTGTTTTTT
CASSLEPEKLFF
>NA|TRBJ1-1|NA|TRBV10-2
TGCGCCAGCAGGGGATCGGAAGGGGAAGCGGGGCCTGAAGCTTTCTTT
CASRGSEGEAGPEAFF
>TRBD1|TRBJ2-2|NA|TRBV5-4
TGTGCCAGCAGCGCCAGGGGGCGGCCCGGGGAGCTGTTTTTT
CASSARGRPGELFF
>NA|TRBJ1-2|NA|TRBV6-5
TGTGCCAGCAATATAGGGTCGGGGGGGAATTATGGCTACACCTTC
CASNIGSGGNYGYTF
>NA|TRBJ1-5|NA|TRBV4-1
TGCGCCAGCAGCCAAGACCGAGATCAGCCCCAGCATTTT
CASSQDRDQPQHF
>TRBD1|TRBJ2-1|NA|TRBV7-9
TGTGCCAGCAGCCGACAGACAGGGTCTGAGCAGTTCTTC
CASSRQTGSEQFF
>TRBD2|TRBJ2-2|NA|TRBV7-2
TGTGCCAGCAGCTTATCTAGCGGGAGAGGAGGGGAGCTGTTTTTT
CASSLSSGRGGELFF
>NA|TRBJ2-7|NA|TRBV7-6
TGTGCCAGCAGTCCTGGGGCAGGGTGGGAGCAGTACTTC
CASSPGAGWEQYF
>TRBD2|TRBJ2-1|NA|TRBV6-1
TGTGCCAGCAGGCTACTAGCGGGAGGGCCAAATGAGCAGTTCTTC
CASRLLAGGPNEQFF
>NA|TRBJ1-2|few|TRBV30
TGTGCCTGGAGTGTACTCGGGGACTATGGCTACACCTTC
CAWSVLGDYGYTF
>NA|TRBJ2-2|NA|TRBV19
TGTGCCAGTAAGGTCAGGGGTAACACCGGGGAGCTGTTTTTT
CASKVRGNTGELFF
>NA|TRBJ2-4|NA|TRBV9
TGTGCCAGCAGCGCCGGTGGGGAGTTCGGAAACATTCAGTACTTC
CASSAGGEFGNIQYF
>NA|TRBJ1-3|once|TRBV11-2
TGTGCCAGCAGCTCGCGCGCTAACACCATATATTTT
CASSSRANTIYF
>NA|TRBJ2-6|NA|TRBV9
TGTGCCAGCAGCGTAGCAGGGATGGCCAACGTCCTGACTTTC
CASSVAGMANVLTF
>NA|TRBJ1-5|NA|TRBV19
TGTGCCAGTAACCGTGACAGGTCTCGGCAGCCCCAGCATTTT
CASNRDRSRQPQHF
>NA|TRBJ2-2|NA|TRBV6-5
TGTGCCAGCAGTCCCTTAGCTCTGAACACCGGGGAGCTGTTTTTT
CASSPLALNTGELFF
>TRBD2|TRBJ2-1|NA|TRBV6-5
TGTGCCAGCAGCCCGACTAGCGGGAAAGGCAATGAGCAGTTCTTC
CASSPTSGKGNEQFF
>TRBD2|TRBJ2-2|NA|TRBV11-3
TGTGCCAGCAGCAGAATAGCGGGGAACACCGGGGAGCTGTTTTTT
CASSRIAGNTGELFF
>NA|TRBJ1-5|NA|TRBV10-2
TGCGCCAGCAGTGAGGGGCGTGGGAATCAGCCCCAGCATTTT
CASSEGRGNQPQHF
>TRBD1|TRBJ1-1|NA|TRBV28
TGTGCCAGCCGCGAACAGGGGGCTGAAGCTTTCTTT
CASREQGAEAFF